Below are 3 T cell receptor beta chains sequenced from a single sample in a study of blood T cell repertoires in COVID-19. Here immunoSEQ multiplex PCR was the method, and the copy in TCRdb shows in-frame clones only, minus some. The sample consists of about 45,000 clones, 87% of them appearing once. The sample taken for sequencing was peripheral blood. These receptors were taken from a woman aged 80 or over with active COVID-19.

This clone showed up just a few times. The rearrangement joins TRBV28 to TRBJ2-5, with TRBD2 identical over 12 bases. With V trimmed by 7 bases and J by 4 bases, 10 bases remained unmatched. This CDR3 spans 16 amino acids. CDR1 and CDR2 (germline): MDHEN, SYDVKM. Written as DNA, the CDR3 is TGTGCCAGCATCCCCCCTAGCGGGGGGGCCCCAGAGACCCAGTACTTC. It yields the protein CASIPPSGGAPETQYF.

This chain connects TRBV7-9 to TRBJ2-5, with unresolved D. V lost 5 bases and J lost 5, with 9 bases in between. The CDR3 is 12 amino acids. Germline assignment: CDR1 SEHNR and CDR2 FQNEAQ (reference sequence). CDR3 bases: TGTGCCAGCAGCCGGGTTGGGGAGACCCAGTACTTC. Translation gives CASSRVGETQYF.

With respect to this clone: One junction end does not reproduce the germline sequence, and a read error may be involved. V is TRBV5-4 and J is TRBJ1-2; 9 bases align to TRBD1. CDR3 length: 15 amino acids. The germline V gene encodes CDR1 SGHNT and CDR2 YYREEE (reference sequence). DNA of the CDR3: TGTGCCAGCAGTTTGGATCTGGGACAGGGCTATGGCTACACCTTC. As protein: CASSLDLGQGYGYTF.